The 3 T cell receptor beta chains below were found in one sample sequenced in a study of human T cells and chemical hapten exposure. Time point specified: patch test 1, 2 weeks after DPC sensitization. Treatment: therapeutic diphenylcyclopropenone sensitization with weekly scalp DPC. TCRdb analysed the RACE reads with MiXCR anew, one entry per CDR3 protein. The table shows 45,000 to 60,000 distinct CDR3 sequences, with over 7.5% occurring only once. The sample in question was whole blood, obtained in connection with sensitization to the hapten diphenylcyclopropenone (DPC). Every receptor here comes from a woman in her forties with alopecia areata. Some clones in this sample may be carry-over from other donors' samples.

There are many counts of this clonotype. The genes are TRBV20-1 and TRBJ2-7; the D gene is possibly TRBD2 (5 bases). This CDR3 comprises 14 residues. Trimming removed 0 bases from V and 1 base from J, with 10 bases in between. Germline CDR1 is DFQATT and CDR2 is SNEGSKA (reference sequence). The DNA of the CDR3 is TGCAGTGCTAGAGACCTGGACTTTTCCTACGAGCAGTACTTC. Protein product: CSARDLDFSYEQYF.

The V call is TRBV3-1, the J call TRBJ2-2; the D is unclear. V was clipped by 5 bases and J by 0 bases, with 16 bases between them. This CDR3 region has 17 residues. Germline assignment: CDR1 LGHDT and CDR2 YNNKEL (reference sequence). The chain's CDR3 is CASSAIWVATNTGELFF. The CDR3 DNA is TGTGCCAGCAGCGCTATTTGGGTGGCCACGAACACCGGGGAGCTGTTTTTT.

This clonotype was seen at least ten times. DNA of the CDR3: TGTGCCAGCAGCACCAGCGGGGGGGCTGGAGATACGCAGTATTTT. Protein: CASSTSGGAGDTQYF. The chain is built from TRBV7-2 and TRBJ2-3, with 10 positions matching TRBD2. CDR3 length equals 15 residues. Germline lookup yields CDR1 SGHTA and CDR2 FQGNSA. V dropped 5 bases and J dropped 5; count of bases not matched to a gene: 7.